The present entry profiles one T cell receptor (beta chain) with its context. Its binding antigen is unknown. The library came from the immunoSEQ multiplex PCR assay. For the multiplex PCR, a mixture combining 60 forward primers for TCR Vbeta segments and 13 reverse primers for TCR Jbeta segments was used. The CDR3 region of rearranged TCR beta genes was amplified from genomic DNA with a multiplex PCR assay. Amplified TCR beta libraries were sequenced as 87-base-pair reads on the Illumina HiSeq System. In the paper's pipeline: Across the roughly 670 repertoires, a later analysis counted around 80 million unique TCR beta chains, roughly 11 million of which were shared by at least two donors. Raw reads were error-corrected and collapsed into unique sequences by a nearest-neighbor algorithm in which closely related sequences were merged to remove PCR and sequencing errors. To assign V, D and J gene segments, CDR3 sequences were aligned to IMGT reference sequences. For a sequence to be retained, a match of at least six nucleotides to both a V gene segment and a J gene segment was required. Rearrangements were called productive when the CDR3 lacked stop codons and stayed in frame with V and J; all others were non-productive. Following IMGT convention, CDR3 was defined as the stretch from the second conserved V-encoded cysteine to the conserved J-encoded phenylalanine. The earlier analysis of about 570 of the donors excluded any sequence lacking an unambiguous match to a single V gene segment. An earlier analysis of a few hundred of the donors classified V segments as functional when productive rearrangements were above 56.7% and as segregating when the standard deviation between donors was above 5%. A statistical classification framework was developed to diagnose cytomegalovirus status using the catalog of TCR beta chain sequences. V and J gene assignment, in a later analysis, came from comparing TCR nucleotide sequences with IMGT/GENE-DB human TR gene sequences. The TCRdist pipeline was used in a later analysis to assign CDR3 sequences and most-parsimonious VDJ recombination scenarios. A later analysis defined each TCR beta chain by its CDR3 amino acid sequence plus V-gene family, and excluded reads lacking a unique V-gene family. As a way to deal with suspected cross-contamination and a sequencing artifact, a later analysis dropped 500 to 700 nucleotide sequences that were highly shared and had low generation probability. For each public chain, a later analysis derived a clonal expansion index from normalized ranks of inferred template counts within each repertoire. Generation probabilities in a later analysis came from a VDJ recombination model fitted to out-of-frame rearrangements, and those results were checked against IGoR. In a later analysis, TCR-TCR, TCR-HLA and TCR-CMV co-occurrence was scored with hypergeometric tests, and a repertoire-size bias correction was applied to TCR pairs. To estimate false discovery rates, a later analysis permuted the HLA or CMV assignments 20 times. In a later analysis, co-occurring TCRs were grouped using DBSCAN, and TCRdist sequence similarity was added for clustering within HLA-allele-positive subsets. For co-occurrence clustering, repertoires with fewer than 30,000 or more than 120,000 public chains were excluded, along with roughly 5 repertoires with anomalous nucleotide sharing. The table comes from immuneACCESS by way of TCRdb, which keeps in-frame sequences with V and J called. Part of the clones is missing from these tables; in studies checked, under half for an unresolved V gene and the rest for unknown reasons. V, J and clone size reflect that table, while D and trimming were determined from the DNA. Per the sample table, the count is 200,000 to 250,000 clones. The leading ten clones occupy roughly 0.89% of the sample.

The cohort consisted of 600 to 750 healthy bone marrow donors. Cohort members were all nominally healthy when sampled, although unrecorded immune exposures were likely present. The donor was CMV seropositive and was included in the group of 250 to 350 seropositive cohort members. A peripheral blood sample was provided by each donor, and peripheral blood mononuclear cells were used for TCR beta sequencing. The Qiagen DNeasy Blood Extraction Kit was used to extract genomic DNA from the blood cell samples. This specimen comes from a study of cytomegalovirus exposure and HLA in healthy donors (dated by TCRdb to the late 2010s). Turning to the overall study: According to an earlier analysis of 550 to 700 of the donors, about 170 million T cells yielded 95 million to 140 million unique TCR beta sequences and approximately 300 Gb of sequence data. The aim of the study was to test whether cataloging public T cell receptors could identify signatures of past pathogen exposure. A separate validation cohort of 100 to 150 different subjects was used in addition to the 666-subject first cohort. Typing coverage differed by locus: A, B, C, DRB1 and DQB1 were typed in roughly 620-630 donors, DQA1 in approximately 520, DPA1 in over 600, and DPB1 in approximately 450. Among 300 to 500 genotyped donors of the cohort, an average of approximately 200,000 unique TCR beta nucleotide sequences was sequenced per donor, of which 15% to 20% were non-productive. Rather than using new phenotypic data, the later analysis identified candidate immune exposures from TCR beta sequences and from how often those sequences occurred across donors. The study used immunosequencing to profile the T cell repertoires of 670 or so subjects and linked those repertoires to cytomegalovirus serostatus. Because of strong linkage in the cohort, a handful of DR-DQ haplotypes were treated as single units for association and clustering. All discovery cohort repertoires had been generated using a single sequencing platform. Donor age, sex, ethnicity and CMV serostatus were compiled together with the repertoire data. Genome-wide SNP genotypes for about three fifths of the 666 donors were used in a later genetic analysis, which treated that subset as a discovery cohort. HLA typing included class I and class II loci at four-digit resolution. A later analysis re-examined previously published TCR beta repertoires from more than 550 donors and added high-resolution HLA genotyping to investigate patterns of TCR occurrence. An earlier analysis of approximately 640 of the donors applied high-throughput TCR beta sequencing to assess whether each TCR beta V gene segment acted as functional or pseudogenic. The study combined high-throughput TCR immunosequencing, statistical association of individual TCRs with disease status, and machine learning to predict cytomegalovirus infection status. Among the approximately 400 genotyped donors, roughly 80% belonged to the genetic ancestry cluster associated with self-reported Caucasian donors. An early release covering about 600 HLA-typed donors comprised about 310 gigabases of sequencing data and roughly 85 million unique TCR sequences. What the authors observed across the whole study: In a later genetic analysis, a missense DCLRE1C variant was associated with V-gene and J-gene trimming of TCR beta chains, and the association was replicated in an independent cohort. According to the authors, the approach could potentially be generalized to other disease states and immunological phenotypes. The sequencing pipeline was judged likely to have produced a cluster of highly shared sequence variants as a technical artifact. In vitro tests confirmed that a few of the cytomegalovirus-associated TCR beta chains recognize cytomegalovirus antigens. Most CMV-associated TCR beta chains appeared to be HLA-restricted in a later analysis, and the HLA associations seemed to be driven largely by CMV exposure. In the study, about 150 TCR beta chains were listed as associated with cytomegalovirus. Because counts were too low, seventeen rarely observed V segments, including chromosome 9 orphons, were left out of the earlier analysis of several hundred of the donors. Most TCR sequences were seen in very few donors, while some public TCRs were found in many individuals. The only immune exposure information available for the cohort was CMV serostatus. Specific HLA alleles were associated with 18,000 or so TCR beta sequences at a false discovery rate of 0.05 in a later analysis. Because HLA typing was unavailable for some donors at each locus, only the typed subset was used in association tests. In a later analysis, TCR association rates were found to vary across HLA loci, with the most associated TCRs seen for DRB1 alleles and the fewest for HLA-C alleles. Several of the top co-occurrence clusters appeared to be linked to parvovirus B19, influenza, CMV and Epstein-Barr virus, according to a later analysis. In a later genetic analysis, fewer N-insertions in productive TCRs were reported among donors in an Asian-associated ancestry cluster than the 666-donor mean. A later analysis found that HLA-associated TCR beta chains were more clonally expanded and had lower generation probabilities than equally common non-associated chains. Correlated functional status among segregating V segments might reflect linkage disequilibrium, but an unknown experimental factor could not be ruled out. Roughly uniform sequencing depth across donors was assumed in presence/absence analyses, although this assumption may not hold. The classifier was reported to diagnose cytomegalovirus status with high specificity and sensitivity in both the original cohort and the validation cohort. A further reported finding was that TCR beta sequences accurately predicted the HLA-A and HLA-B alleles for most subjects in the first cohort. Assigning TCR associations to individual alleles was difficult when HLA alleles, especially DR and DQ, strongly co-occurred. In an earlier analysis of around 600 of the donors, most TCR beta V segments appeared in productive rearrangements about 87% or about 30% of the time, broadly matching IMGT annotations. The cohort was sequenced for TCR beta chains only, and without alpha or paired-chain data the features that could be detected were limited. Some IMGT-functional V segments, including TRBV6-2 and TRBV6-3, could not be distinguished by the 87-base-pair reads and were therefore excluded.

After removal of 8 bases from V and 8 bases from J, the junction retains 10 bases not matched to a gene. Including the terminal cysteine and phenylalanine, the CDR3 comprises 14 residues. This entry keeps only the CDR3 DNA: 42 bases, framed from base 1. Per the germline V gene, MDHEN is the CDR1 and SYDVKM is the CDR2. The V gene is TRBV28 and the J gene is TRBJ1-2; 11 bases in the junction line up with TRBD1. Input material: PBMCs. This receptor was taken from a woman aged 30 to 39 in good health and CMV-seropositive. The CDR3 corresponds to CASLTGQGARGYTF. The DNA sequence is given as TGTGCCAGCTTAACTGGACAGGGGGCTAGGGGCTACACCTTC.